This T cell receptor beta chain was identified in a study of a mutant IDH1 vaccine in newly diagnosed glioma. Across the study: Beforehand, treatment had been radiotherapy, temozolomide, or both; the majority received both. Study results and limitations: Shifts in the top peripheral T cell clonotypes seemed unrelated to pseudoprogression. A vaccine-induced immune response developed in roughly 93% of the patients.

The sample's time point: week 23, last vaccination. Vaccination used 300 ug of mutant IDH1 20-mer peptide per dose, with topical imiquimod. Donor tumors were new WHO grade 3 or 4 IDH1-mutant, ATRX-lost astrocytomas. About this clone: Its cognate antigen is unknown.

Assay: immunoSEQ multiplex PCR; the TCRdb copy retains only in-frame clones and omits some. The table includes about 38,000 clones, roughly 79% detected once. Material: PBMCs, obtained from a glioma patient whose treatment included an IDH1 peptide vaccine. The sequence was collected from a man between 40 and 49 years old with glioma.

The CDR3 region is CASRTTGGSGGSLHF. The DNA for the CDR3 is TGTGCCAGCAGAACCACAGGGGGCTCAGGAGGGAGCCTCCACTTT. This chain joins TRBV28 and TRBJ1-6, with TRBD1 identical over 9 bases. The V gene end was trimmed by 6 bases and the J gene end by 15 bases; junction bases not matched to a gene: 15. Per germline, CDR1 MDHEN and CDR2 SYDVKM. The CDR3 is made up of 15 amino acids.